This TCR beta chain was found in a study of beta chain features in type 1 diabetes. General study findings and limits: Type 1 diabetes patients had fewer VDJ junction insertions and more deletions. A potential PCR bias toward shorter templates would be equal in patient and control samples.

The germline V gene encodes CDR1 MDHEN and CDR2 SYDVKM. Germline trimming cut 3 bases from V and 7 bases from J; bases unmatched to any gene: 11. This CDR3 is built from 16 residues. Since all of the isolated RNA was reverse transcribed, expressed TCRB transcripts were what got sequenced. Libraries were prepared by immunoSEQ multiplex PCR; TCRdb keeps only in-frame clonotypes and omits some of them. The sample has 810,000 or so clones, roughly 15% seen once. Comment on this clone: Its antigen is still unknown.

The sequenced material came from naive CD4+ T cells from blood. The chain joins TRBV28 to TRBJ1-5, with 8 bases identical to TRBD1. The sequence derives from a woman aged 18-29 years in good health. The CDR3 sequence: CASSFPRDRGGQPQHF. In DNA, the CDR3 is TGTGCCAGCAGTTTTCCCCGCGACAGGGGTGGCCAGCCCCAGCATTTT.